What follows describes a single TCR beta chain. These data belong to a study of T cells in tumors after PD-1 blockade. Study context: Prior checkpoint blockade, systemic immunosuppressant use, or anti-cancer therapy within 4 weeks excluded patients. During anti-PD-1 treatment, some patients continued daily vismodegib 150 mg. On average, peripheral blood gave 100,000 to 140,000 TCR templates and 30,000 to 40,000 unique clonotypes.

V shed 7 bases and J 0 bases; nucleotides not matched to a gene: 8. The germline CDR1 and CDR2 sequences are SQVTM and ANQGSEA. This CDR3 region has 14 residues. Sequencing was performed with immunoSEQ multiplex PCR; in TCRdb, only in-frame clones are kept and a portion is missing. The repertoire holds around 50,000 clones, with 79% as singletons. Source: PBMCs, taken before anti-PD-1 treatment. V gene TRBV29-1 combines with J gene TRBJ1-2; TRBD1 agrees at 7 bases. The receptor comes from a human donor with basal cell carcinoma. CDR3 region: CSAQSGTANYGYTF. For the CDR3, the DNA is TGCAGCGCCCAATCCGGGACAGCTAACTATGGCTACACCTTC.